This TCR beta chain was captured by sequencing in a study of blood T cell repertoires in COVID-19. Study background: PBMCs, B-cell-depleted T cells, or T cells provided the cDNA or gDNA that made up the material.

TCRdb's copy holds only in-frame clones and misses some; the assay was immunoSEQ multiplex PCR. The table includes 4,500 to 5,500 clones, around 89% detected once. Material: peripheral blood. The source of this sequence is a man in his 70s with COVID-19, enrolled during active disease.

The CDR3 DNA reads as TGTGCCAGCAGCCTGACAGTTGACACCGGGGAGCTGTTTTTT. Translating gives CASSLTVDTGELFF. This sequence joins TRBV27 and TRBJ2-2, with D perhaps matching TRBD1 (5 bases). Trimming stripped 6 bases from V and 3 bases from J, with 11 bases between. Germline loops: CDR1 MNHEY, CDR2 SMNVEV (reference sequence). CDR3 size: 14 residues.